Shown below are 8 T cell receptor beta chains from a single sample sequenced in a study of T cell repertoires in cytomegalovirus infection. These receptors are not linked to any known antigen. In TCRdb, the reads were re-called with MiXCR into one record per CDR3 protein. The repertoire includes approximately 470,000 distinct CDR3 sequences, more than 40% of them detected once, and 40% to 50% sits in the top ten. The sample was cultured PBMCs, taken from culture after CMV antigen stimulation. The receptors originated from a human donor in good health (CMV status not recorded). Some clones in this sample may be carry-over from other donors' samples.

The chain joins TRBV7-2 to TRBJ1-1; D not certain. Germline CDR1 is SGHTA and CDR2 is FQGNSA. The ends were cut back, 0 bases at V and 0 bases at J, with 5 bases in the middle. There are 14 residues in the CDR3. The DNA for the CDR3 is TGTGCCAGCAGCTTAGCGGGAATGAACACTGAAGCTTTCTTT. Amino acid sequence: CASSLAGMNTEAFF.

As for this clonotype: Relative to the germline gene, one junction end is altered; a read error may explain this. The chain links TRBV5-3 to TRBJ2-2, with 7 positions matching TRBD1. TRBV5-3 falls under the ORF class, with uncertain function. The CDR3 consists of 18 residues. CDR3 in DNA: TGTGCCAGCAGCTCACCACAGGGGCCGCTGGGGAACACCGGGGAGCTGTTTTTT. Translation: CASSSPQGPLGNTGELFF.

The chain couples TRBV12-3 or TRBV12-4 to TRBJ1-3; D gene uncertain. This CDR3 has 13 amino acids. The germline V and J ends were trimmed by 6 bases and 4 bases, with 10 bases remaining between them. The chain's CDR3 is CASSPGGGNTIYF. CDR3 DNA: TGTGCCAGCAGCCCCGGTGGGGGAAACACCATATATTTT.

This sequence joins TRBV11-3 and TRBJ2-3; unclear D gene. Germline V CDR1 and CDR2: SGHNT, YENEEA. The CDR3 has 14 amino acids. Trimming shortened V by 5 bases and J by 6 bases, and 15 bases separated the two germline ends. The CDR3 reads CASSADSDRDTQYF. CDR3 bases: TGTGCCAGCAGCGCAGACTCGGATCGGGATACGCAGTATTTT. The full variable domain, with the rest looked up from reference TRBV11-3 and TRBJ2-3, is EAGVVQSPRYKIIEKKQPVAFWCNPISGHNTLYWYLQNLGQGPELLIRYENEEAVDDSQLPKDRFSAERLKGVDSTLKIQPAELGDSAVYLCASSADSDRDTQYFGPGTRLTVL.

This clonotype was recorded a few times. The chain couples TRBV6-1 to TRBJ2-7, with D possibly matching TRBD1 (6 bases). Germline V lookup: CDR1 MNHNS, CDR2 SASEGT. The CDR3 has 14 amino acids. Trimming pared 2 bases from V and 5 bases from J, leaving 13 bases between. The CDR3 DNA sequence: TGTGCCAGCAGTGAATTCGCAGGGGACCACGAGCAGTACTTC. Translated: CASSEFAGDHEQYF.

This clonotype was detected only a few times. The rearrangement links TRBV28 to TRBJ2-4; no reliable D call. The V end lost 7 bases, the J end lost 11 bases, and 12 bases lay between the germline ends. Germline V gene lookup returns CDR1 MDHEN and CDR2 SYDVKM. The CDR3 length is 11 residues. CDR3 residues: CASKSSSVQYF. As DNA, the CDR3 is TGTGCCAGCAAGTCCTCCTCTGTTCAGTACTTC.

This clonotype was recorded a few times. The J gene is TRBJ2-3, the V gene TRBV20-1; D is unresolved. The CDR3 is 14 amino acids. V lost 6 bases to trimming and J lost 2 bases, with 15 bases between them. The germline CDR1 and CDR2 sequences are DFQATT and SNEGSKA (reference sequence). The CDR3 loop reads CSAPSARPTDTQYF. The CDR3 nucleotides are TGCAGTGCCCCCTCCGCGCGTCCCACAGATACGCAGTATTTT.

The chain combines TRBV12-3 or TRBV12-4 with TRBJ2-4, with D perhaps given as TRBD1 or TRBD2 (5 bases each). The V and J ends lost 7 bases and 0 bases respectively, with 13 bases between them. CDR3 length: 15 residues. The CDR3 loop reads CASTVGVLAKNIQYF. As DNA, the CDR3 is TGTGCCAGCACCGTGGGGGTTTTAGCCAAAAACATTCAGTACTTC.